This TCR beta chain emerged from a study of T cell responses to AZD1222 COVID-19 vaccine. As for the study in general: Doses given second, at about 4 or about 12 weeks, were pooled.

CDR3 size: 16 residues. Germline CDR1 SNHLY, CDR2 FYNNEI. V shed 4 bases and J 5 bases; nucleotides not matched to a gene: 4. Of note for this clone: As yet, its antigen is unknown.

The study's findings and limits: Possibly, clonal diversity was underestimated; donors were largely white British and included more females. Two AZD1222 administrations were followed by greater Spike-specific TCR breadth and depth. It was only six AZD1222 recipients who were seropositive at baseline.

Clones were sequenced by immunoSEQ multiplex PCR, and TCRdb holds only the in-frame ones, with some missing. There are 75,000 to 90,000 clones in the sample; about 72% occur only once, and roughly 21% lies in the top ten. The origin of this receptor is an adult in good health. This sample comprised peripheral blood, obtained on day 0 of AZD1222 vaccination. V and J are TRBV2 and TRBJ2-2; 13 bases map to TRBD2. The CDR3 DNA follows: TGTGCCAGCAGTGGGACTAGCGGGAGTGTTACCGGGGAGCTGTTTTTT. The encoded protein is CASSGTSGSVTGELFF.